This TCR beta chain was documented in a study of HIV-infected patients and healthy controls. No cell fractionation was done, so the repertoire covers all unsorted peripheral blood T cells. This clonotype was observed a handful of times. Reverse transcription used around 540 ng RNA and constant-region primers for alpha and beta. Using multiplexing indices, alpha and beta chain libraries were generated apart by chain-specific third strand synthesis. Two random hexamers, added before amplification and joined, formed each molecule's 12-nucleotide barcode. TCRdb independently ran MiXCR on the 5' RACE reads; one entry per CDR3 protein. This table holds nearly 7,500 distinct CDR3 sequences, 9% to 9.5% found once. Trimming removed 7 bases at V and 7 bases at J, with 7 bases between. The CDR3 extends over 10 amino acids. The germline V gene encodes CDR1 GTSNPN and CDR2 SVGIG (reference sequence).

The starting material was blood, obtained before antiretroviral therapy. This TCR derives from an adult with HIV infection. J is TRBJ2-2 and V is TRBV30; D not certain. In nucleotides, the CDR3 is TGTGCCTTCTCGGGCGGGGAGCTGTTTTTT. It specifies CAFSGGELFF.